The source of this T cell receptor (beta chain) is a study of cytomegalovirus exposure and HLA in healthy donors (dated by TCRdb to about 2017). Turning to the overall study: According to an earlier analysis of around 600 of the donors, 150 million to 200 million T cells yielded 117 million unique TCR beta sequences and approximately 300 Gb of sequence data. An early release that covered some 640 HLA-typed donors contained around 330 gigabases of sequencing data and some 87 million unique TCR sequences. Of the roughly 400 genotyped donors, approximately 82% fell in the genetic ancestry cluster associated with self-reported Caucasian donors. The aim of the study was to test whether cataloging public T cell receptors could identify signatures of past pathogen exposure. The study used immunosequencing to profile the T cell repertoires of 666 subjects and linked those repertoires to cytomegalovirus serostatus. A separate validation cohort of more than 100 different subjects was used in addition to the 666-subject first cohort. To predict cytomegalovirus infection status, the study combined high-throughput TCR immunosequencing, statistical association of individual TCRs with disease status, and machine learning. A later analysis re-examined previously published TCR beta repertoires from around 670 donors and added high-resolution HLA genotyping to investigate patterns of TCR occurrence. The later analysis used no new phenotypic data to find candidate immune exposures, relying instead on TCR beta sequences and their occurrence across donors. An earlier analysis of fewer than 750 of the donors used high-throughput TCR beta sequencing to judge whether each TCR beta V gene segment behaved as functional or pseudogenic. Donor age, sex, ethnicity and CMV serostatus were compiled together with the repertoire data. A later genetic analysis used genome-wide SNP genotypes for 398 of the 666 donors, treating that subset as a discovery cohort. Every discovery cohort repertoire had been produced on one sequencing platform. HLA typing covered class I and class II loci at four-digit resolution. The number of donors typed differed by locus, with about 629-640 for A, B, C, DRB1 and DQB1, roughly 520 for DQA1, 600 to 610 for DPA1, and over 400 for DPB1. Several DR-DQ haplotypes were treated as single units for association and clustering because of strong linkage in the cohort. Across some 400 genotyped donors of the cohort, an average of about 240,000 unique TCR beta nucleotide sequences per donor were sequenced, and roughly a sixth of those sequences were non-productive.

What the work shows at the level of the full study, not this receptor alone: The sequencing pipeline was judged likely to have produced a cluster of highly shared sequence variants as a technical artifact. According to a later analysis, parvovirus B19, influenza, CMV and Epstein-Barr virus appeared linked to several top co-occurrence clusters. In a later analysis, the rate of TCR association differed among HLA loci, with DRB1 alleles having the most associated TCRs and HLA-C alleles having the fewest. Because HLA typing was missing for some donors at each locus, association tests included only the typed subset. A further reported finding was that TCR beta sequences accurately predicted the HLA-A and HLA-B alleles for most subjects in the first cohort. In an earlier analysis of several hundred of the donors, most TCR beta V segments were observed in productive rearrangements about 90% or about 30% of the time, broadly matching IMGT annotations. In vitro tests confirmed that three of the cytomegalovirus-associated TCR beta chains recognize cytomegalovirus antigens. According to a later analysis, most CMV-associated TCR beta chains appeared to be HLA-restricted, and the HLA associations seemed to be driven largely by CMV exposure. When HLA alleles, especially DR and DQ, strongly co-occurred, TCR associations were difficult to assign to individual alleles. A later analysis associated 16,951 TCR beta sequences with specific HLA alleles at a false discovery rate of 0.05. The cohort was sequenced for TCR beta chains only, and without alpha or paired-chain data the features that could be detected were limited. Linkage disequilibrium might explain the correlated functional status among segregating V segments, but an unknown experimental factor could not be ruled out. According to a later genetic analysis, donors in an Asian-associated ancestry cluster had fewer N-insertions in productive TCRs than the approximately 650-donor mean. CMV serostatus was the only immune exposure information available for the cohort. Compared with equally common non-associated chains, HLA-associated TCR beta chains in a later analysis were more clonally expanded and had lower generation probabilities. Because counts were too low, around 17 rarely observed V segments, including chromosome 9 orphons, were left out of the earlier analysis of several hundred of the donors. The classifier was reported to diagnose cytomegalovirus status with high specificity and sensitivity in both the original and validation cohorts. The presence/absence analyses assumed that sequencing depth was roughly uniform across donors, and that assumption may not be true. The study listed over 150 TCR beta chains as associated with cytomegalovirus. An association between a missense DCLRE1C variant and V-gene and J-gene trimming of TCR beta chains was found in a later genetic analysis and replicated in an independent cohort. While some public TCRs were present in many individuals, most TCR sequences turned up only very rarely across donors. The authors suggested that the approach could potentially be extended to other disease states and immunological phenotypes.

To prepare the library, the immunoSEQ multiplex PCR assay was applied. The multiplex PCR relied on a mix of 60 forward primers for TCR Vbeta segments and 13 reverse primers for TCR Jbeta segments. Amplification of the CDR3 region of rearranged TCR beta genes was performed with a multiplex PCR assay on genomic DNA. The Illumina HiSeq System was used to sequence the amplified TCR beta libraries as 87-base-pair reads. The study's own analysis went as follows. A later analysis tallied some 79 million unique TCR beta chains across the 660 or so repertoires, and around 9.9 million of those chains were shared by two or more donors. Raw reads were error-corrected and collapsed into unique sequences with a nearest-neighbor algorithm that merged closely related sequences to remove PCR and sequencing errors. To assign V, D and J gene segments, CDR3 sequences were aligned to IMGT reference sequences. Each retained sequence needed at least a six-nucleotide match to both a V gene segment and a J gene segment. Rearrangements were called productive when the CDR3 lacked stop codons and stayed in frame with V and J; all others were non-productive. CDR3 was defined by IMGT convention, running from the second conserved V-encoded cysteine to the conserved J-encoded phenylalanine. In an earlier analysis of more than 550 of the donors, sequences lacking an unambiguous match to a single V gene segment were excluded. In an earlier analysis of several hundred of the donors, V segments were called functional above 56.7% productive rearrangements and were called segregating when the between-donor standard deviation exceeded 5%. A statistical classification framework was developed to diagnose cytomegalovirus status using the catalog of TCR beta chain sequences. A later analysis assigned V and J genes by comparing TCR nucleotide sequences with IMGT/GENE-DB human TR gene sequences. In a later analysis, CDR3 sequences and most-parsimonious VDJ recombination scenarios were assigned using the TCRdist pipeline. A later analysis defined each TCR beta chain by its CDR3 amino acid sequence plus V-gene family, and excluded reads lacking a unique V-gene family. In a later analysis, approximately 590 highly shared, low-generation-probability nucleotide sequences were removed to address suspected cross-contamination and a sequencing artifact. A later analysis calculated a clonal expansion index for each public chain from normalized within-repertoire ranks of inferred template counts. Generation probabilities in a later analysis came from a VDJ recombination model fitted to out-of-frame rearrangements, and those results were checked against IGoR. A later analysis scored TCR-TCR, TCR-HLA and TCR-CMV co-occurrence with hypergeometric tests, applying a repertoire-size bias correction to TCR pairs. To estimate false discovery rates, a later analysis permuted the HLA or CMV assignments 20 times. A later analysis grouped co-occurring TCRs with DBSCAN, adding TCRdist sequence similarity when clustering within HLA-allele-positive subsets. Co-occurrence clustering excluded repertoires with fewer than 30,000 or more than 120,000 public chains, plus five with anomalous nucleotide sharing. TCRdb re-hosts the immuneACCESS table, in-frame sequences only. Its copies lack some clones; in the studies checked, an unresolved V gene accounts for under half of them, and the cause for the rest is not known. That table is the source of V, J and clone size, and D and trimming were worked out from the DNA. The sample records fewer than 200,000 clones, about 80% of which are singletons. The ten largest clones take up about 4.8% of the sample.

On this clone: Which antigen it targets is not known. No quality values exist for individual bases; no much larger clone is one base distant.

The cohort was made up of 500 to 800 healthy bone marrow donors. All cohort members were sampled while nominally healthy, although unrecorded immune exposures were likely present. The donor tested CMV seronegative, placing the donor among the 350 to 400 seronegative members of the cohort. Every donor gave a peripheral blood sample, and the peripheral blood mononuclear cells from that sample were used for TCR beta sequencing. Genomic DNA was extracted from the blood cell samples with the Qiagen DNeasy Blood Extraction Kit. Sequenced material: PBMCs. The TCR comes from a man aged 25 to 45 in good health and CMV-seronegative.

The CDR3: CASSFGGADTGELFF. The DNA reads as follows: TGTGCCAGCAGCTTTGGAGGGGCGGACACCGGGGAGCTGTTTTTT. The chain joins TRBV7-3 to TRBJ2-2; TRBD2 could be the D gene, as 6 bases match. The germline V gene sets CDR1 to SGHTA and CDR2 to FQGTGA. V is reduced by 3 bases and J by 3 bases, leaving a spacing of 11 bases between them. The CDR3 contains 15 residues, cysteine and phenylalanine counted. Kept here is only the CDR3 DNA, which spans 45 bases and is read in frame from base 1.